Sequencing of this TCR beta chain was carried out in a study of T-cell memory formation after mild COVID-19. Study-wide points: Later expanders leaned toward CD4+, whereas clones contracting from day 15 to 85 were balanced CD4/CD8. SARS-CoV-2 specificity of second-wave clones peaking day 37 was unconfirmed. Contracting CD4+ clones were located mainly in CM and EM, and CD8+ clones in EMRA.

V shed 6 bases and J shed 5 bases, with 19 bases lying between them. Germline lookup yields CDR1 DFQATT and CDR2 SNEGSKA (reference sequence). The CDR3 contains 14 residues. This clonotype was counted many times. Its antigen is as yet unknown. Constant-segment primers were used for 5'RACE, and the resulting TCR alpha and TCR beta cDNA libraries carried sample barcodes and UMIs. TCRdb re-analysed the 5' RACE reads in MiXCR, keeping a single row per CDR3 protein. The sample has tens of thousands of distinct CDR3 sequences; 9.5% to 12% are singletons. The TCR sequence derives from a man younger than 35 who had mild COVID-19 (a few samples of this study predate the infection). Cell type and time point are not known. J is TRBJ2-5 and V is TRBV20-1; D possibly corresponds to TRBD2 (6 bases). Source material: PBMCs or a T cell subset sorted from them (not recorded which). The CDR3 protein is CSATRLEGTETQYF. The CDR3 bases are TGCAGTGCCACACGACTAGAGGGGACGGAGACCCAGTACTTC.